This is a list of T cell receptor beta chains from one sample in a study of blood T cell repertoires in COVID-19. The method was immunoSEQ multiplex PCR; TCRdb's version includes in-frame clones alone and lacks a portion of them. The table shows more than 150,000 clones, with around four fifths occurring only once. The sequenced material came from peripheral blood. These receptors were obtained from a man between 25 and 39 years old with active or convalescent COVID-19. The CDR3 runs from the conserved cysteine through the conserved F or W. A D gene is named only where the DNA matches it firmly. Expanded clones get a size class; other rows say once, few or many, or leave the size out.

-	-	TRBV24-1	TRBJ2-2	CATSVQGNTGELFF	TGTGCCACCAGTGTACAGGGTAACACCGGGGAGCTGTTTTTT
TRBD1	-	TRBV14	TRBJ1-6	CASSPPTGQGGLSPLHF	TGTGCCAGCAGCCCACCAACCGGACAGGGCGGCCTTTCACCCCTCCACTTT
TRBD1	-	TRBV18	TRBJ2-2	CASRTGGHTGELFF	TGTGCCAGCCGAACAGGGGGGCACACCGGGGAGCTGTTTTTT
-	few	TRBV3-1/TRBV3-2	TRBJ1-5	CASSQGSTVGNQPQHF	TGTGCCAGCAGCCAAGGGTCTACCGTAGGCAATCAGCCCCAGCATTTT
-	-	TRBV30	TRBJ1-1	CAWSVGGNEAFF	TGTGCCTGGAGTGTAGGGGGAAATGAAGCTTTCTTT
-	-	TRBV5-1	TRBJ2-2	CASSLAGPRDGELFF	TGCGCCAGCAGCTTGGCTGGCCCCAGGGACGGGGAGCTGTTTTTT
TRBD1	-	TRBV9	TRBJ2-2	CASSVTGGREELFF	TGTGCCAGCAGCGTAACAGGGGGAAGGGAGGAGCTGTTTTTT
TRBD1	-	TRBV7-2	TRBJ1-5	CASSTFSGQGNQPQHF	TGTGCCAGCAGCACCTTCTCGGGACAGGGGAATCAGCCCCAGCATTTT
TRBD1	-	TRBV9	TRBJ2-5	CASSARQGTATGETQYF	TGTGCCAGCAGCGCCCGCCAGGGGACAGCGACGGGAGAGACCCAGTACTTC
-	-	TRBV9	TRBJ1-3	CASSPPQGIRGNTIYF	TGTGCCAGCAGCCCTCCCCAGGGGATCAGAGGAAACACCATATATTTT
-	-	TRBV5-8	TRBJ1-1	CASSLAENTEAFF	TGTGCCAGCAGCTTGGCAGAGAACACTGAAGCTTTCTTT
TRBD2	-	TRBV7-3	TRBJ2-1	CASSLEGLAGSNEQFF	TGTGCCAGCAGCCTAGAGGGACTAGCGGGGTCAAATGAGCAGTTCTTC
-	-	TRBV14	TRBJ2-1	CASSPSDGVKFF	TGTGCCAGCAGCCCCTCGGACGGGGTTAAGTTCTTC
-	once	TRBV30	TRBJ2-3	CAWGGSDTQYF	TGTGCCTGGGGGGGGAGTGATACGCAGTATTTT
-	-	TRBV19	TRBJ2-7	CASSIVEGVDPYEQYF	TGTGCCAGTAGTATAGTTGAGGGGGTAGACCCCTACGAGCAGTACTTC
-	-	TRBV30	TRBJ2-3	CAWSVQGNTDTQYF	TGTGCCTGGAGTGTACAGGGCAACACAGATACGCAGTATTTT
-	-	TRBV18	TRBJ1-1	CASSLAGGHGTEAFF	TGTGCCAGCTCACTGGCCGGGGGGCACGGCACTGAAGCTTTCTTT
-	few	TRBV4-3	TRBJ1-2	CASSQEGQGNYGYTF	TGCGCCAGCAGCCAAGAGGGGCAGGGCAACTATGGCTACACCTTC
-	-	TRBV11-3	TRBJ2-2	CASSPGVAGGELFF	TGTGCCAGCAGCCCAGGGGTAGCGGGCGGGGAGCTGTTTTTT
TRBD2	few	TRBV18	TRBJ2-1	CASSLGLAGTSDNEQFF	TGTGCCAGCTCACTCGGACTAGCGGGGACCTCCGACAATGAGCAGTTCTTC
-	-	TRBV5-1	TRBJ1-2	CASSLETILDGYTF	TGCGCCAGCAGCTTGGAAACGATACTTGATGGCTACACCTTC
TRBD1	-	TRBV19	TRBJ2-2	CASSPTGGHSKLFF	TGTGCCAGTAGTCCGACAGGGGGCCACTCTAAGCTGTTTTTT
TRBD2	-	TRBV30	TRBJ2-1	CAWTSGNSLSYNEQFF	TGTGCCTGGACTAGCGGGAACTCTCTCTCCTACAATGAGCAGTTCTTC
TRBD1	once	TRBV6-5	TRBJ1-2	CASAGTGDNYGYTF	TGTGCCAGCGCCGGGACAGGGGATAACTATGGCTACACCTTC
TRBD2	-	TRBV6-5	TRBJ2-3	CASTSRGTTDTQYF	TGTGCCAGCACCTCGCGGGGGACGACAGATACGCAGTATTTT
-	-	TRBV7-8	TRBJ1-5	CASSFGGDSNQPQHF	TGTGCCAGCAGCTTCGGAGGGGATAGCAATCAGCCCCAGCATTTT
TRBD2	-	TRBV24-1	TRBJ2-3	CATSDASSGGNTDTQYF	TGTGCCACCAGTGACGCCTCTAGCGGGGGAAACACAGATACGCAGTATTTT
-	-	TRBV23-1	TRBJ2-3	CASGKRKQTTDTQYF	TGCGCCAGCGGCAAAAGGAAACAGACCACAGATACGCAGTATTTT
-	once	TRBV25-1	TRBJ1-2	CASSTAGVKGYTF	TGTGCCAGCAGTACCGCAGGGGTGAAGGGCTACACCTTC
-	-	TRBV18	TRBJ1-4	CASSSPVPATNEKLFF	TGTGCCAGCTCATCACCGGTACCGGCAACTAATGAAAAACTGTTTTTT
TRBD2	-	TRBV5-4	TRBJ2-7	CASSVGGSYEQYF	TGTGCCAGCAGTGTGGGGGGGTCCTACGAGCAGTACTTC
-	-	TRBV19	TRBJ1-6	CASTGDSPYNSPLHF	TGTGCCAGTACCGGAGACAGCCCCTATAATTCACCCCTCCACTTT
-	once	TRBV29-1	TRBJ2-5	CSVTEGTETQYF	TGCAGCGTCACGGAGGGGACGGAGACCCAGTACTTC
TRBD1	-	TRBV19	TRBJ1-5	CASIDRDGQPQHF	TGTGCCAGTATAGACAGGGACGGTCAGCCCCAGCATTTT
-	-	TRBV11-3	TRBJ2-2	CASSPLKGSGELFF	TGTGCCAGCAGCCCCTTGAAGGGGTCCGGGGAGCTGTTTTTT